These 14 T cell receptor beta chains share one sample of origin, sequenced in a study of beta chain features in type 1 diabetes. Sequencing targeted expressed TCRB transcripts, as all isolated RNA had been reverse transcribed. TCRdb's table, derived via immunoSEQ multiplex PCR, lists solely in-frame clones and lacks some. This table has 250,000 to 400,000 clones, less than 15% appearing once. Sequencing was carried out using central memory CD4+ T cells from blood. The receptors were gathered from a man aged 30 to 45 in good health.

This chain joins TRBV7-3 and TRBJ2-1; D may be TRBD2 (6 bases). V shed 4 bases and J shed 8 bases, with 15 bases lying between them. The CDR3 length is 14 residues. Germline CDR1 and CDR2: SGHTA and FQGTGA. DNA of the CDR3: TGTGCCAGCAGCTCTACCGGGAGTTTCTATGAGCAGTTCTTC. Translated, it gives CASSSTGSFYEQFF.

In regard to this clone: One junction end does not reproduce the germline sequence, and a read error may be involved. The V and J genes are TRBV10-3 and TRBJ1-5; D is unresolved. The CDR3 runs 15 residues. Germline CDR1 reads ENHRY; CDR2 reads SYGVKD. CDR3 in DNA: TGTGCCAGCAGTGAGGTATTGAGCCTGGATCAGCCCCAGCATTTT. Amino acid sequence: CASSEVLSLDQPQHF.

The rearrangement uses TRBV9 and TRBJ2-1; D not resolved. The CDR3 runs 13 residues. The germline CDR1 and CDR2 sequences are SGDLS and YYNGEE. V was pared by 4 bases and J by 7 bases, with 12 bases between. Here the CDR3 DNA reads TGTGCCAGCAGCCCCGAGCCCCGGAATGAGCAGTTCTTC. Translating gives CASSPEPRNEQFF.

Remarks on this clone: The likely explanation is a read error, given a far larger clone one base away. The identical CDR3 is also encoded by other nucleotide sequences in the sample. The rearrangement links TRBV29-1 to TRBJ2-2, with D perhaps TRBD2 (7 bases). The germline V gene has CDR1 SQVTM and CDR2 ANQGSEA. V lost 6 bases to trimming and J lost 7 bases, with 15 bases between them. CDR3 length: 13 residues. CDR3 protein: CSVDGGAGGELFF. For the CDR3, the DNA is TGCAGCGTGGATGGGGGGGCTGGCGGGGAGCTGTTTTTT.

CDR3: CASSSRLKVSYEQYF. CDR3 DNA: TGTGCCAGCAGTTCGCGGTTAAAAGTCTCCTACGAGCAGTACTTC. J is TRBJ2-7 and V is TRBV6-5; D is ambiguous. Trimming cost V 4 bases and J 0 bases, with 13 bases left between them. The CDR3 contains 15 residues. CDR1 is MNHEY and CDR2 is SVGAGI in the germline V gene.

The chain couples TRBV5-6 to TRBJ2-5, with a tentative D call TRBD2 (6 bases). V was cut by 4 bases and J by 5 bases, with 21 bases left in between. Germline V CDR1 and CDR2: SGHDT, YYEEEE. CDR3 length: 16 amino acids. DNA for the CDR3: TGTGCCAGCAGCCCTGCAGGAGGGGTTTTTTTTGAGACCCAGTACTTC. Encoded protein: CASSPAGGVFFETQYF. Complete variable domain (other parts from reference TRBV5-6 and TRBJ2-5): DAGVTQSPTHLIKTRGQQVTLRCSPKSGHDTVSWYQQALGQGPQFIFQYYEEEERQRGNFPDRFSGHQFPNYSSELNVNALLLGDSALYLCASSPAGGVFFETQYFGPGTRLLVL.

This clone has more than one count but fewer than ten. The chain uses TRBV7-2 and TRBJ1-5; D ambiguous. Trimming took off 1 base at V and 2 bases at J, with 15 bases between the two ends. This CDR3 contains 17 residues. Per germline, CDR1 SGHTA and CDR2 FQGNSA. The CDR3 DNA sequence: TGTGCCAGCAGCTTAGTAACGATGAGGGTTGGCAATCAGCCCCAGCATTTT. It encodes CASSLVTMRVGNQPQHF.

Here the CDR3 DNA reads TGTGCCAGCAGCAAGAGCGGGTTCGGTACCAATGAGCAGTTCTTC. Translation: CASSKSGFGTNEQFF. The chain uses TRBV6-6 and TRBJ2-1; D is possibly TRBD2 (6 bases). Germline values: CDR1 MNHNY, CDR2 SVGAGI (reference sequence). V shed 6 bases and J shed 6 bases, with 18 bases lying between them. This CDR3 has 15 residues.

This clone was detected a few times. The chain uses TRBV5-1 and TRBJ2-7; no definite D call. From germline, CDR1 is SGHRS and CDR2 YFSETQ. The V gene lost 5 bases and the J gene lost 1 base, with 13 bases spanning the gap. The length of the CDR3 is 14 residues. CDR3 region: CASSTGSQSYEQYF. DNA of the CDR3: TGCGCCAGCAGTACCGGGTCTCAATCCTACGAGCAGTACTTC.

This chain connects TRBV10-2 to TRBJ1-5, with TRBD1 matching over 10 bases. The ends lost 8 bases at V and 10 bases at J; junction bases unmatched: 11. Per the germline V gene, CDR1 is WSHSY and CDR2 is SAAADI. CDR3 size: 14 residues. The CDR3: CASGPGTGVQPQHF. The CDR3 DNA is TGCGCCAGCGGCCCCGGGACAGGGGTTCAACCCCAGCATTTT.

The chain is built from TRBV9 and TRBJ1-1; D gene uncertain. Trimming removed 4 bases from V and 8 bases from J, with 21 bases in between. Germline loops: CDR1 SGDLS, CDR2 YYNGEE. The CDR3 is 15 amino acids. CDR3: CASSSKIAKDAEAFF. In nucleotides, the CDR3 is TGTGCCAGCAGCAGTAAAATCGCGAAGGACGCGGAAGCTTTCTTT.

This chain connects TRBV5-1 to TRBJ2-1, with unresolved D. Trimming cost V 4 bases and J 5 bases, with 16 bases left between them. The CDR3 sequence is 15 residues long. CDR1 is SGHRS, CDR2 YFSETQ, per germline. The CDR3 sequence: CASSNHFAFNNEQFF. The CDR3 DNA reads TGCGCCAGCAGCAACCATTTCGCCTTTAACAATGAGCAGTTCTTC.

The genes are TRBV28 and TRBJ1-5; D ambiguous. The V gene's germline CDR1 is MDHEN and CDR2 SYDVKM. The V gene lost 3 bases and the J gene lost 6 bases, with 0 bases spanning the gap. The CDR3 is made up of 10 amino acids. The CDR3 nucleotides read TGTGCCAGCAGTTTTCAGCCCCAGCATTTT. Translated, it gives CASSFQPQHF.

CDR3 in DNA: TGTGCCAGCAGCTTAGGAGGGGGGTCCCGAGAGACCCAGTACTTC. It yields the protein CASSLGGGSRETQYF. The J gene is TRBJ2-5, the V gene TRBV7-3; D possibly matches TRBD1 or TRBD2 (6 bases each). CDR3 length equals 15 residues. Germline assignment: CDR1 SGHTA and CDR2 FQGTGA. V was pared by 2 bases and J by 4 bases, with 14 bases between.